These T cell receptor beta chains were read from a single sample in a study of blood T cells in healthy people across ages. Each CDR3 protein gets one entry after TCRdb re-called the 5' RACE reads with MiXCR. In the table there are around 710,000 distinct CDR3 sequences, around 46% of which are singletons. Material: blood. These receptors were collected from a woman in her fifties or sixties in good health. The CDR3 runs from the conserved cysteine through the conserved F or W. D genes are given only for firm matches. The size entry is marked missing in some rows and otherwise reads once, few, many or a size class.

- TRBJ2-2 TRBD1 TRBV10-3 CAISHGADRGTGELFF TGTGCCATCAGTCATGGGGCGGACAGGGGGACCGGGGAGCTGTTTTTT
many TRBJ2-7 - TRBV20-1 CSARDSRGSGSYEQYF TGCAGTGCTAGAGATAGTCGAGGCAGCGGATCCTACGAGCAGTACTTC
many TRBJ2-1 TRBD1 TRBV11-3 CASSLGTGKYNEQFF TGTGCCAGCAGCCTCGGGACAGGGAAATACAATGAGCAGTTCTTC
once TRBJ1-5 - TRBV20-1 CSATPTYSGDNQPQHF TGCAGTGCTACCCCGACATACTCGGGAGACAATCAGCCCCAGCATTTT
few TRBJ1-2 - TRBV12-3/TRBV12-4 CATSERIYGYTF TGTGCCACCTCGGAACGGATCTATGGCTACACCTTC
- TRBJ2-1 TRBD2 TRBV4-3 CASSQTLAGGRWYNEQFF TGCGCCAGCAGCCAAACGCTAGCGGGAGGGAGATGGTACAATGAGCAGTTCTTC
- TRBJ2-1 TRBD2 TRBV20-1 CSARGILAGGPTFFYEQFF TGCAGTGCTAGAGGTATACTAGCGGGAGGGCCGACTTTCTTCTATGAGCAGTTCTTC
- TRBJ2-4 - TRBV7-2 CASSFPAGLNIQYF TGTGCCAGCAGCTTCCCCGCGGGATTGAACATTCAGTACTTC
- TRBJ1-1 - TRBV28 CAGSYSRDKAFF TGTGCCGGCAGTTACAGCAGGGACAAAGCTTTCTTT
many TRBJ2-7 TRBD2 TRBV28 CASGRGGFYEQYF TGTGCCAGCGGGAGGGGAGGCTTCTACGAGCAGTACTTC
- TRBJ2-3 - TRBV20-1 CSARQGNTDTQYF TGCAGTGCTCGCCAGGGGAACACAGATACGCAGTATTTT
- TRBJ2-7 - TRBV20-1 CSASGGITLNEQYF TGCAGTGCTAGTGGGGGGATTACCCTCAATGAGCAGTACTTC
few TRBJ2-1 TRBD1 TRBV5-1 CASSLKLTGDSYNEQFF TGCGCCAGCAGCTTAAAACTAACAGGGGACTCCTACAATGAGCAGTTCTTC
- TRBJ1-2 - TRBV27 CASSPFDSYGYTF TGTGCCAGCAGTCCCTTCGACAGCTATGGCTACACCTTC
- TRBJ2-1 TRBD2 TRBV7-2 CASSSASGKGEQFF TGTGCCAGCAGCTCGGCTAGCGGGAAGGGAGAGCAGTTCTTC
many TRBJ2-5 TRBD2 TRBV27 CASSLRGSETQYF TGTGCCAGCAGTTTACGCGGGAGTGAGACCCAGTACTTC
- TRBJ2-4 - TRBV6-1 CASSGTQGGLPGQYF TGTGCCAGCAGTGGGACTCAAGGTGGCCTGCCTGGTCAGTACTTC
- TRBJ2-1 TRBD2 TRBV9 CASSVGGEGYNEQFF TGTGCCAGCAGCGTGGGAGGGGAAGGCTACAATGAGCAGTTCTTC
- TRBJ2-5 - TRBV5-1 CASKGGGGPETQYF TGCGCCAGCAAAGGAGGTGGGGGTCCAGAGACCCAGTACTTC
few TRBJ2-2 TRBD1 TRBV5-5 CASSPNRGRFNTGELFF TGTGCCAGCAGCCCGAACAGGGGGCGTTTTAACACCGGGGAGCTGTTTTTT
many TRBJ2-3 - TRBV21-1 CASSKGPVTSTDTQYF TGTGCCAGCAGCAAAGGGCCCGTTACTAGCACAGATACGCAGTATTTT
few TRBJ2-1 TRBD2 TRBV20-1 CSASPGGSGIFEQFF TGCAGTGCTTCCCCGGGGGGTAGCGGGATTTTTGAGCAGTTCTTC
- TRBJ2-3 - TRBV20-1 CSAGEQGGDTQYF TGCAGTGCTGGTGAACAGGGAGGGGATACGCAGTATTTT
- TRBJ2-4 - TRBV9 CASSTPGGRNIQYF TGTGCCAGCAGCACCCCTGGGGGCCGTAACATTCAGTACTTC
few TRBJ2-5 - TRBV10-3 CAISDARVEQETQYF TGTGCCATCAGTGACGCCAGGGTCGAACAAGAGACCCAGTACTTC
- TRBJ2-7 - TRBV6-2/TRBV6-3 CASWTPSYEQYF TGTGCCAGCTGGACTCCCTCCTACGAGCAGTACTTC
- TRBJ2-3 - TRBV20-1 CSARDGEGGLADTQYF TGCAGTGCTAGAGATGGGGAGGGGGGGCTGGCAGATACGCAGTATTTT
few TRBJ2-3 TRBD2 TRBV20-1 CSARSPTSVTSTDTQYF TGCAGTGCTAGATCCCCAACTAGCGTAACTAGCACAGATACGCAGTATTTT
once TRBJ2-3 - TRBV7-8 CASSLEIGRSTDTQYF TGCGCCAGCAGCTTAGAGATCGGGAGATCTACAGATACGCAGTATTTT
- TRBJ2-1 - TRBV27 CASRLAPSSYNEQFF TGTGCCAGCAGACTAGCTCCGAGCTCCTACAATGAGCAGTTCTTC
- TRBJ1-1 - TRBV20-1 CSALDRNTEAFF TGCAGTGCTCTGGACAGGAACACTGAAGCTTTCTTT